This entry concerns a single TCR beta chain. These data belong to a study of blood T cell repertoires in COVID-19. TCRdb's copy holds only in-frame clones and misses some; the assay was immunoSEQ multiplex PCR. The table lists over 200,000 clones, over 80% of them singletons. Germline CDR1 LNHDA, CDR2 SQIVND (reference sequence). The length of the CDR3 is 15 residues. V was clipped by 3 bases and J by 1 base; unmatched bases: 2. V and J are TRBV19 and TRBJ1-1; 10 bases map to TRBD1. Sequenced material: PBMCs or T cells enriched from blood (not recorded which). The TCR sequence derives from a woman aged 40-49 years who had recovered from COVID-19. CDR3 bases: TGTGCCAGTAGTATCAGACAGGGGGCGAACACTGAAGCTTTCTTT. Its protein product is CASSIRQGANTEAFF.